This T cell receptor (beta chain) was sequenced for a study of blood T cell repertoires in COVID-19. Background on the study: PBMCs, B-cell-depleted T cells, or T cells were the source of the cDNA or gDNA that made up the material.

Study members were between 18 and 89 years old and lived in 24 US regions. Donors were grouped by their self-reported clinical history. Recovered status applied to Cohort 3 donors who had two consecutive negative PCRs. It also applied to those with clearance or with symptom resolution. TCRdb's copy holds only in-frame clones and misses some; the assay was immunoSEQ multiplex PCR. The sample records nearly 400,000 clones, just under 90% being singletons. V shed 0 bases, J shed 0 bases, and the junction held 19 bases outside the gene matches. The CDR3 runs 22 residues. Germline CDR1 reads LNHDA; CDR2 reads SQIVND (reference sequence).

The chain joins TRBV19 to TRBJ1-5; 8 nucleotides align to TRBD1. Sequenced input: PBMCs or T cells enriched from blood (not recorded which). The TCR originated in a woman in her 30s who had recovered from COVID-19. The CDR3 DNA is TGTGCCAGTAGTATAGACCCCCTCAGGGTGGGACAGGAGCTGTATAGCAATCAGCCCCAGCATTTT. Its translation: CASSIDPLRVGQELYSNQPQHF.